This TCR beta chain derives from a study of T cell repertoires in aging, cancer and after chemotherapy. Peripheral blood genomic DNA, not sorted cells or RNA, was the template. Multiplex touch-down PCR with TRB-A/B primers amplified rearranged V-D-J TRB sequences. A single record per CDR3 protein comes from TCRdb applying MiXCR to the multiplex PCR reads. The sample lists 2,000 to 3,000 distinct CDR3 sequences, about 51% occurring once. The sample comprised blood. The receptor was derived from a human donor with a solid tumor.

CDR3 amino acids: CSAGQGGTEAFF. As DNA, the CDR3 is TGCAGCGCTGGACAGGGGGGCACTGAAGCTTTCTTT. This chain links TRBV29-1 with TRBJ1-1, with TRBD1 matching over 10 bases. V gave up 7 bases and J gave up 4 bases; unmatched junction bases: 3. CDR1 SQVTM and CDR2 ANQGSEA come from the germline V gene. The CDR3 runs 12 residues.